One T cell receptor beta chain is described in this entry. Its antigen is not known. These data come from a study of beta chain features in type 1 diabetes. Whole-study results and caveats: Using cDNA template may skew counts toward highly expressing activated cells. Compared with healthy donors, patients appeared to share more similar naive, central memory and regulatory TCRB repertoires. Among all four CD4+ subsets, Type 1 diabetes patients had TCRB CDR3s that were moderately but significantly shorter. A PCR bias possibly favoring shorter templates would apply equally to patients and controls. The analysis here could not establish whether HLA type shapes TCRB rearrangement.

Reverse transcribing all isolated RNA meant expressed TCRB transcripts were sequenced. The protocol was immunoSEQ multiplex PCR, while the TCRdb copy is restricted to in-frame clones and leaves out a portion. The sample has some 350,000 clones, 9.5% to 10% seen once. The CDR3 length is 13 residues. Trimming left V 4 bases short and J 4 bases short, with 8 bases between. Germline V lookup: CDR1 LGHNA, CDR2 YNFKEQ. Sequencing was done on a sample of central memory CD4+ T cells from blood. This receptor was identified in a man aged 25-40 years with type 1 diabetes. This sequence joins TRBV4-2 and TRBJ2-1; D not resolved. The CDR3 region is CASSPSRYNEQFF. The CDR3 nucleotides read TGTGCCAGCAGCCCCTCCAGATACAATGAGCAGTTCTTC.